Only a few counts were recorded for the clone carrying this TCR beta chain. Its target is not known. This record comes from a study of cytomegalovirus exposure and HLA in healthy donors. Overall study results and limits: It is likely that the observed cluster of highly shared sequence variants was a sequencing artifact. In an earlier analysis, most TCR beta V segments were productive about 87% or about 30% of the time. Donors belonging to an Asian-associated ancestry cluster reportedly showed fewer N-insertions in productive TCRs than the roughly 700-donor mean, according to what a later analysis found. When analyzed later, a missense DCLRE1C variant was found to be linked to TCR beta V- and J-gene trimming.

The V gene's germline CDR1 is KGHSH and CDR2 LQKENI. CDR3 size: 13 residues. V lost 10 bases and J lost 3, with 12 bases in between. It was with 60 Vbeta and 13 Jbeta primers that the PCR ran. Profiling relied on immunoSEQ multiplex PCR, and the TCRdb table lists in-frame clones only, not all of them. The sample holds 100,000 to 150,000 clones, about three quarters seen once. The sequencing sample was made of PBMCs. The clonotype comes from a woman in her fifties or sixties in good health and CMV-seropositive. V gene TRBV18 combines with J gene TRBJ2-2; no clear D gene. CDR3 nucleotide sequence: TGTGCCATATCAGACTCCGACACCGGGGAGCTGTTTTTT. Protein: CAISDSDTGELFF.